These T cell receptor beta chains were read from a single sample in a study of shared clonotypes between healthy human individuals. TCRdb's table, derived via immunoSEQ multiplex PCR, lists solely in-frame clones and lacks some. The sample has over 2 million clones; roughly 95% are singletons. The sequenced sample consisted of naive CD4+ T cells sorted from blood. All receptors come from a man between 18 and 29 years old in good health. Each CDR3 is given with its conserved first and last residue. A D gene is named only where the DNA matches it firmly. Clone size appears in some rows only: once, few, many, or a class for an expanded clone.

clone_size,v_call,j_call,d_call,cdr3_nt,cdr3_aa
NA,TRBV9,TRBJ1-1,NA,TGTGCCAGCAGCGTCCACCCCGACACTGAAGCTTTCTTT,CASSVHPDTEAFF
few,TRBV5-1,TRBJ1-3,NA,TGCGCCAGCAGCTTGGACAGCTCTGGAAACACCATATATTTT,CASSLDSSGNTIYF
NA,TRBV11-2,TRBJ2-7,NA,TGTGCCAGCACCTCCGGCTACGAGCAGTACTTC,CASTSGYEQYF
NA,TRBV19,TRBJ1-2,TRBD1,TGTGCCAGTAGTTTTTATGCACCGGGACAGGGGACAAACTATGGCTACACCTTC,CASSFYAPGQGTNYGYTF
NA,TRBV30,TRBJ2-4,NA,TGTGCCTGGAGCCTGGCGGGTCTAGCCAAAAACATTCAGTACTTC,CAWSLAGLAKNIQYF
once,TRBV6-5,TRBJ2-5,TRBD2,TGTGCCAGCAGTTACGCTAGCGGGTACCAAGAGACCCAGTACTTC,CASSYASGYQETQYF
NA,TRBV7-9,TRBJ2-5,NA,TGTGCCAGCAGCTCCGGACGGACCTCTGGGGAGACCCAGTACTTC,CASSSGRTSGETQYF
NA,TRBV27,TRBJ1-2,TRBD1,TGTGCCAGCAGTTACGGACCCAGGGGGGAGTATGGCTACACCTTC,CASSYGPRGEYGYTF
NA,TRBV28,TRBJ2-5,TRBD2,TGTGCCAGCTCCGGGAGCGGGAGGGCCCTGGAGACCCAGTACTTC,CASSGSGRALETQYF
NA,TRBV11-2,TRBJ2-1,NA,TGTGCCAGCAGCCGTACTCGGGTTACTGAGCAGTTCTTC,CASSRTRVTEQFF
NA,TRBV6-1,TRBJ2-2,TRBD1,TGTGCCAGCAGTGCCAGGACAGGGGGGCTCGCCGGGGAGCTGTTTTTT,CASSARTGGLAGELFF
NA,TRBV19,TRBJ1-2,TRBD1,TGTGCCAGTAGTCAAAACTCCCTAACAGGGGGCGGCTACACCTTC,CASSQNSLTGGGYTF
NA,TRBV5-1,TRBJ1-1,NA,TGCGCCAGCAGCTTGGCAGGGGCGAACACTGAAGCTTTCTTT,CASSLAGANTEAFF
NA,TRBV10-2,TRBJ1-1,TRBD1,TGCGCCAGCAGTGGAAACCACCTGGCCGGGACAGGGGATCTCCCTGAAGCTTTCTTT,CASSGNHLAGTGDLPEAFF
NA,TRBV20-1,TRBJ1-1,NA,TGCAGTGCTCGAGAGGCCACTGAAGCTTTCTTT,CSAREATEAFF
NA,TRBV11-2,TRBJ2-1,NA,TGTGCCAGCAGACTTCGGGCTCTCCTCCTTGAAGGCTACAATGAGCAGTTCTTC,CASRLRALLLEGYNEQFF
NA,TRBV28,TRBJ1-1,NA,TGTGCCAGCAGTCCCGCCCGGACAGCGAACACTGAAGCTTTCTTT,CASSPARTANTEAFF
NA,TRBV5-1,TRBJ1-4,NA,TGCGCCAGCAGCTTGGACGCTGGGGCAACTAATGAAAAACTGTTTTTT,CASSLDAGATNEKLFF
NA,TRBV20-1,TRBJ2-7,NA,TGCAGTGTGGTGAAGCGCGACGAGCAGTACTTC,CSVVKRDEQYF
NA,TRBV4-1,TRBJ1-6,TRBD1,TGCGCCAGCAGCCAAGGACAGGGACTTTATTCACCCCTCCACTTT,CASSQGQGLYSPLHF
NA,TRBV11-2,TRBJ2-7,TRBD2,TGTGCCAGCAGCTCTTTGGCTGGCGGGAGGTACGAGCAGTACTTC,CASSSLAGGRYEQYF
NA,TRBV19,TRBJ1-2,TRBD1,TGTGCCAGTAGTGCGACAGGGGCGGCTAACTATGGCTACACCTTC,CASSATGAANYGYTF
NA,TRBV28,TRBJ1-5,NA,TGTGCCAGCAGTACCCCGACACGGCGTAGGGATCAGCCCCAGCATTTT,CASSTPTRRRDQPQHF
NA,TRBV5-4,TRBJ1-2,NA,TGTGCCAGCAGCCAAAATTCAGGGGATAACGGCTACACCTTC,CASSQNSGDNGYTF
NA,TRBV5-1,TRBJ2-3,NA,TGCGCCAGCAGCTTGGACGGTGCAGGCACAGATACGCAGTATTTT,CASSLDGAGTDTQYF
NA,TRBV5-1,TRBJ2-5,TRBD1,TGCGCCAGCAGCTTGGGGGGACAGGGCCCCCAAGAGACCCAGTACTTC,CASSLGGQGPQETQYF
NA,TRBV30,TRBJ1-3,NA,TGTGCGGCTAGTGGGAGGGCCTCTGGAAACACCATATATTTT,CAASGRASGNTIYF
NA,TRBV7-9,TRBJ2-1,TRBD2,TGTGCCAGCAGCTCTAGCGGGGCAAGCTCCTACAATGAGCAGTTCTTC,CASSSSGASSYNEQFF
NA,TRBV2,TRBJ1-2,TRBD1,TGTGCCAGCAGTGATCTGGGACAGATTAACTATGGCTACACCTTC,CASSDLGQINYGYTF
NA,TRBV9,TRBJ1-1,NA,TGTGCCAGCAGCCTTTCAAGGGACGCTGAAGCTTTCTTT,CASSLSRDAEAFF
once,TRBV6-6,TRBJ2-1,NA,TGTGCCAGCAGCCGCGACTGGTTCTTC,CASSRDWFF
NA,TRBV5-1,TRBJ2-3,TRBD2,TGCGCCAGCTCGGCGGGGGGTTCCACAGATACGCAGTATTTT,CASSAGGSTDTQYF
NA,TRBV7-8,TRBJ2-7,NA,TGTGCCAGCAGCCAAGAGGAGAGCGTCTACGAGCAGTACTTC,CASSQEESVYEQYF
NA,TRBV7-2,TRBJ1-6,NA,TGTGCCAGCAGCTTAGTTGGGAATTCACCCCTCCACTTT,CASSLVGNSPLHF
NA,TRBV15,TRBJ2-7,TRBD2,TGTGCCACCAGCAGAGATCGGTTAGCGGGAGTATACGAGCAGTACTTC,CATSRDRLAGVYEQYF
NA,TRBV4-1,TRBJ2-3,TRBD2,TGCGCCAGCAGCCAAGGCGGGGGGAAGGATACGCAGTATTTT,CASSQGGGKDTQYF
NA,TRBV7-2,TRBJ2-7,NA,TGTGCCAGCAGCTCGGGTGTGGAGCAGTACTTC,CASSSGVEQYF
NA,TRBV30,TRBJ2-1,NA,TGTGCCTGGAAGGTAGGGGGGGCCGGAGACAATGAGCAGTTCTTC,CAWKVGGAGDNEQFF
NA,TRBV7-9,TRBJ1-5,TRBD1,TGTGCCAGCAGCTCACAGGGGAATCAGCCCCAGCATTTT,CASSSQGNQPQHF
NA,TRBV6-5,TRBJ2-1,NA,TGTGCCAGCAGTTACGAAAATGAGCAGTTCTTC,CASSYENEQFF
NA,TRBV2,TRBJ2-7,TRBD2,TGTGCCAGCGCAAGCATGGGACTAGTGTCCTACGAGCAGTACTTC,CASASMGLVSYEQYF
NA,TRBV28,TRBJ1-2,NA,TGTGCCAGCAGTTTGGGGCAGGGCCACTATGGCTACACCTTC,CASSLGQGHYGYTF
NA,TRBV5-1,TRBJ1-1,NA,TGCGCCAGCAGCTTTGAGGGGGTAAGGAACACTGAAGCTTTCTTT,CASSFEGVRNTEAFF
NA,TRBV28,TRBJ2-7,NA,TGTGCCAGCAGGGATGACAGTACGGGCGAGCAGTACTTC,CASRDDSTGEQYF
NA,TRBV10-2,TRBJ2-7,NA,TGCGCCAGCAGTGAGCCCACAGGGTTCACCTACGAGCAGTACTTC,CASSEPTGFTYEQYF
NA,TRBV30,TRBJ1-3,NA,TGTGCCTGGAGTGTACGGGGGACGTCGGGCGGAAACACCATATATTTT,CAWSVRGTSGGNTIYF
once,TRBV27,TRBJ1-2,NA,TGTGCCAGCAGTCCCCCACAGCTTAACGGCAAGGTCGGCTACACCTTC,CASSPPQLNGKVGYTF
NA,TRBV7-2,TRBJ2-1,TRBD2,TGTGCCAGCAGCTCGAGAGGTACTAGCGGGTCCTACAATGAGCAGTTCTTC,CASSSRGTSGSYNEQFF
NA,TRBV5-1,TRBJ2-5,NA,TGCGCCAGCAGCCACGGACTAAGCGGAGGGGGAGAGACCCAGTACTTC,CASSHGLSGGGETQYF
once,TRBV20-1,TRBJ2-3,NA,TGCAGTAGCTGGTACGAAGGAATGCAGTATTTT,CSSWYEGMQYF
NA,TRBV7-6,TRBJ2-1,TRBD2,TGTGCCAGCAGCTTGGCCTTGGGGAGGGCGGGAGAGTACAATGAGCAGTTCTTC,CASSLALGRAGEYNEQFF
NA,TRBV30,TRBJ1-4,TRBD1,TGTGCCTGGCGAACAGGGGTTAATGAAAAACTGTTTTTT,CAWRTGVNEKLFF
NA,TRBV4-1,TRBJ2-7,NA,TGCGCCAGCAGCCTGGGACCTCATGTCGTAAGTTCTTACGAGCAGTACTTC,CASSLGPHVVSSYEQYF